This TCR beta chain was profiled in a study of T cell changes during pregnancy in multiple sclerosis. Germline lookup yields CDR1 SGHNT and CDR2 YYREEE (reference sequence). The CDR3 contains 15 residues. V shed 4 bases and J shed 3 bases, with 14 bases lying between them. Sequenced by immunoSEQ multiplex PCR; TCRdb stores in-frame clones only, minus some. The sample has approximately 10,000 clones; about four fifths are singletons. The chain carries TRBV5-4 and TRBJ2-1; possibly TRBD2 for D (5 bases). The receptor's source is a female donor in good health, enrolled as a control in a pregnancy study. The sequenced sample was CD8+ T cells from peripheral blood mononuclear cells, obtained after pregnancy. The CDR3 reads CASSRTDYLYNEQFF. The CDR3 coding sequence is TGTGCCAGCAGCCGTACCGACTATCTCTACAATGAGCAGTTCTTC.